A selection of T cell receptor beta chains follows, all from one sample in a study of OX40 agonist ivuxolimab in advanced cancers. Sequencing was performed with immunoSEQ multiplex PCR; in TCRdb, only in-frame clones are kept and a portion is missing. The sample holds under 65,000 clones, around 87% seen once. The source was CD4+ or CD8+ T cells sorted from blood, collected in a trial of the OX40 agonist ivuxolimab. All receptors derive from an adult with an advanced solid tumor such as melanoma, head and neck, liver or kidney cancer. Both conserved end residues are part of each CDR3. The D gene is left open where the match is weak. Size values are once, few and many counts, or a class for expanded clones, and some rows have none.

clone size: NA; V gene: TRBV10-1; J gene: TRBJ1-1; D gene: NA; CDR3 DNA: TGCGCCAGCAAAGGACAGTACGCTGAAGCTTTCTTT; CDR3 protein: CASKGQYAEAFF
clone size: NA; V gene: TRBV10-3; J gene: TRBJ1-3; D gene: NA; CDR3 DNA: TGTGCCGCCAGGGGCTCTGGAAACACCATATATTTT; CDR3 protein: CAARGSGNTIYF
clone size: NA; V gene: TRBV28; J gene: TRBJ2-7; D gene: NA; CDR3 DNA: TGTGCCAGCAGTCCGGGAGTTGGGTACGAGCAGTACTTC; CDR3 protein: CASSPGVGYEQYF
clone size: NA; V gene: TRBV7-2; J gene: TRBJ2-1; D gene: TRBD2; CDR3 DNA: TGTGCCAGCAGCTTGGGACTATCCTACAATGAGCAGTTCTTC; CDR3 protein: CASSLGLSYNEQFF
clone size: NA; V gene: TRBV18; J gene: TRBJ1-2; D gene: NA; CDR3 DNA: TGTGCCAGCTCACCATCTGCGGGGGAATCTGGCTACACCTTC; CDR3 protein: CASSPSAGESGYTF
clone size: NA; V gene: TRBV6-5; J gene: TRBJ2-7; D gene: NA; CDR3 DNA: TGTGCCAGCAGCCCCCGAAGGGAAGCCTACGAGCAGTACTTC; CDR3 protein: CASSPRREAYEQYF
clone size: NA; V gene: TRBV4-3; J gene: TRBJ1-5; D gene: TRBD1; CDR3 DNA: TGCGCCAGCAGCCAAGAATGGGGGGGACAGGGGTCCCCTGGGCCCCAGCATTTT; CDR3 protein: CASSQEWGGQGSPGPQHF
clone size: NA; V gene: TRBV19; J gene: TRBJ2-6; D gene: TRBD1; CDR3 DNA: TGTGCCACCAATCCGGGACAGGGGAACCCTGGGGCCAACGTCCTGACTTTC; CDR3 protein: CATNPGQGNPGANVLTF
clone size: NA; V gene: TRBV5-4; J gene: TRBJ2-1; D gene: NA; CDR3 DNA: TGTGCCAGCAGCTCCAGCTCCTACAATGAGCAGTTCTTC; CDR3 protein: CASSSSSYNEQFF
clone size: once; V gene: TRBV27; J gene: TRBJ1-1; D gene: NA; CDR3 DNA: TGTGCCAGCAGGCTGCAGGGAAGCACTGAAGCTTTCTTT; CDR3 protein: CASRLQGSTEAFF
clone size: once; V gene: TRBV7-2; J gene: TRBJ1-2; D gene: NA; CDR3 DNA: TGTGCCAGCAGCCGAGAGCCCCAGGGCCTGGGGGGCTACACCTTC; CDR3 protein: CASSREPQGLGGYTF
clone size: NA; V gene: TRBV5-4; J gene: TRBJ2-5; D gene: NA; CDR3 DNA: TGTGCCAGCAGCTTGGCAGGGGAGCAAGAGACCCAGTACTTC; CDR3 protein: CASSLAGEQETQYF
clone size: few; V gene: TRBV30; J gene: TRBJ1-5; D gene: NA; CDR3 DNA: TGTGCCTGGAGCGAGGGACATAATAGCAATCAGCCCCAGCATTTT; CDR3 protein: CAWSEGHNSNQPQHF
clone size: NA; V gene: TRBV2; J gene: TRBJ2-7; D gene: NA; CDR3 DNA: TGTGCCAGCAACGGGACCAAAAGGCCCTACGAGCAGTACTTC; CDR3 protein: CASNGTKRPYEQYF
clone size: once; V gene: TRBV30; J gene: TRBJ1-2; D gene: TRBD1; CDR3 DNA: TGTGCCTGGAGAGTGGGGACAGTGCCCTATGGCTACACCTTC; CDR3 protein: CAWRVGTVPYGYTF
clone size: NA; V gene: TRBV30; J gene: TRBJ2-1; D gene: NA; CDR3 DNA: TGTGCCTGGAGTATCGGTAACTACGACAATGAGCAGTTCTTC; CDR3 protein: CAWSIGNYDNEQFF
clone size: NA; V gene: TRBV5-6; J gene: TRBJ1-1; D gene: NA; CDR3 DNA: TGTGCCAGCAGCCCGGCCGGGGGCTCGGGCACTGAAGCTTTCTTT; CDR3 protein: CASSPAGGSGTEAFF
clone size: NA; V gene: TRBV7-2; J gene: TRBJ2-2; D gene: NA; CDR3 DNA: TGTGCCAGCAGCTTATTAGGCCAGAACACCGGGGAGCTGTTTTTT; CDR3 protein: CASSLLGQNTGELFF
clone size: NA; V gene: TRBV6-1; J gene: TRBJ2-1; D gene: NA; CDR3 DNA: TGTGCCAGCAGTGAAGGTCTTGACTCCTACAATGAGCAGTTCTTC; CDR3 protein: CASSEGLDSYNEQFF
clone size: NA; V gene: TRBV2; J gene: TRBJ2-5; D gene: TRBD2; CDR3 DNA: TGTGCCAGCAGGAAGGAACTAGCGGGAGGAGAGACCCAGTACTTC; CDR3 protein: CASRKELAGGETQYF
clone size: few; V gene: TRBV19; J gene: TRBJ1-5; D gene: TRBD1; CDR3 DNA: TGTGCCAGTAGTATGGGGACAGGGGGCTATCAGCCCCAGCATTTT; CDR3 protein: CASSMGTGGYQPQHF
clone size: NA; V gene: TRBV7-2; J gene: TRBJ2-5; D gene: NA; CDR3 DNA: TGTGCCAGCAGCTTAGCAGCGGCTAGCGTTCAAGAGACCCAGTACTTC; CDR3 protein: CASSLAAASVQETQYF
clone size: NA; V gene: TRBV19; J gene: TRBJ2-6; D gene: NA; CDR3 DNA: TGTGCCAGTAGCCTCAGTGCGTCTGGGGCCAACGTCCTGACTTTC; CDR3 protein: CASSLSASGANVLTF
clone size: NA; V gene: TRBV10-2; J gene: TRBJ2-7; D gene: TRBD1; CDR3 DNA: TGCGCCAGCAGTGAGGGGGACAGGTCGGTGCAGTACTTC; CDR3 protein: CASSEGDRSVQYF
clone size: once; V gene: TRBV5-4; J gene: TRBJ1-2; D gene: TRBD1; CDR3 DNA: TGTGCCAGCAGCCTTGGGACAGGGGGAGGCCCACTATACGGCTACACCTTC; CDR3 protein: CASSLGTGGGPLYGYTF
clone size: NA; V gene: TRBV10-1; J gene: TRBJ2-5; D gene: NA; CDR3 DNA: TGCGCCAGCAGTGAGTCATTTAGACGGGAGACCCAGTACTTC; CDR3 protein: CASSESFRRETQYF